These T cell receptor beta chains were read from a single sample in a study of blood T cell repertoires in COVID-19. Generated by immunoSEQ multiplex PCR, the TCRdb table keeps only in-frame clones and is missing some. The table has roughly 150,000 clones, less than 85% seen once. The sample taken for sequencing was peripheral blood. The receptors here all came from a woman of 80 years or more with active or convalescent COVID-19. Both conserved end residues are part of each CDR3. A D gene is named only where the DNA matches it firmly. Size is stated for part of the rows, as once, few or many counts, or as a class when the clone is expanded.

CDR3 protein | CDR3 DNA | V gene | clone size | J gene | D gene
CASSPSPTGGYTF | TGTGCCAGCAGCCCCAGCCCGACAGGGGGCTACACCTTC | TRBV3-1/TRBV3-2 | few | TRBJ1-2 | TRBD1
CASSIGGTNKETQYF | TGTGCCAGTAGTATAGGGGGGACTAACAAAGAGACCCAGTACTTC | TRBV19 | - | TRBJ2-5 | TRBD2
CASSSDSSYEQYF | TGTGCCAGCAGCTCTGACAGCTCCTACGAGCAGTACTTC | TRBV11-2 | - | TRBJ2-7 | -
CASSPTGTGGEKLFF | TGTGCCAGCAGCCCCACTGGGACAGGGGGCGAGAAACTGTTTTTT | TRBV5-4 | - | TRBJ1-4 | TRBD1
CASSQGWSSYEQYF | TGTGCCAGCAGCCAAGGTTGGAGCTCCTACGAGCAGTACTTC | TRBV7-2 | - | TRBJ2-7 | -
CASIGRMGGREQYF | TGTGCCAGCATCGGTCGGATGGGGGGTCGTGAGCAGTACTTC | TRBV28 | - | TRBJ2-7 | -
CASVAGGAREQYF | TGTGCCAGCGTGGCGGGAGGGGCGAGAGAGCAGTACTTC | TRBV7-8 | - | TRBJ2-7 | TRBD2
CASSFSRANTEAFF | TGTGCCAGCAGCTTTAGCAGGGCGAACACTGAAGCTTTCTTT | TRBV7-2 | - | TRBJ1-1 | -
CASSKIGTSVDTQYF | TGTGCCAGCAGCAAGATCGGGACTAGTGTGGATACGCAGTATTTT | TRBV9 | once | TRBJ2-3 | TRBD2
CASSPRVAGSSEQFF | TGTGCCAGCAGCCCCCGGGTAGCGGGATCAAGCGAGCAGTTCTTC | TRBV11-2 | - | TRBJ2-1 | TRBD2
CASSFQVNQPQHF | TGTGCCAGCAGTTTTCAGGTCAATCAGCCCCAGCATTTT | TRBV12-3/TRBV12-4 | - | TRBJ1-5 | -
CASSFARGDSPLHF | TGTGCCAGCAGCTTCGCACGAGGAGATTCACCCCTCCACTTT | TRBV5-4 | - | TRBJ1-6 | -
CASSLDTGLSNQPQHF | TGTGCCAGCAGCTTGGATACAGGCTTAAGCAATCAGCCCCAGCATTTT | TRBV5-5 | - | TRBJ1-5 | -
CASSSLLAGGPVYEQFF | TGTGCCAGCAGTTCCCTGCTAGCGGGAGGGCCAGTGTATGAGCAGTTCTTC | TRBV27 | - | TRBJ2-1 | TRBD2
CASSQGPRTTGDNEQFF | TGCGCCAGCAGCCAAGGACCTAGGACAACGGGAGACAATGAGCAGTTCTTC | TRBV4-1 | once | TRBJ2-1 | -
CASSELQRGSEKLFF | TGTGCCAGCAGTGAACTTCAGAGGGGGTCTGAAAAACTGTTTTTT | TRBV6-1 | - | TRBJ1-4 | -
CASSGTGAGNTIYF | TGTGCCAGCAGCGGGACAGGGGCCGGAAACACCATATATTTT | TRBV14 | few | TRBJ1-3 | TRBD1
CASSPPTGGFEATEAFF | TGTGCCAGCTCACCACCGACAGGGGGGTTTGAGGCCACTGAAGCTTTCTTT | TRBV18 | - | TRBJ1-1 | TRBD1
CASSQWGTDRGDSPLHF | TGCGCCAGCAGCCAATGGGGGACGGACAGAGGGGATTCACCCCTCCACTTT | TRBV4-1 | - | TRBJ1-6 | -
CASSQTLLRGQVYTQYF | TGCGCCAGCAGCCAAACCCTACTGCGGGGGCAGGTGTATACGCAGTATTTT | TRBV4-1 | - | TRBJ2-3 | -
CASSLWRNTVNEQFF | TGTGCCAGCAGCTTGTGGAGGAATACGGTCAATGAGCAGTTCTTC | TRBV5-5 | - | TRBJ2-1 | -
CASRGAGGLNTEAFF | TGTGCCAGCAGGGGGGCAGGGGGCTTGAACACTGAAGCTTTCTTT | TRBV7-8 | - | TRBJ1-1 | TRBD1
CASSPGTGTGELFF | TGTGCCAGTAGTCCCGGGACAGGGACCGGGGAGCTGTTTTTT | TRBV19 | - | TRBJ2-2 | TRBD1
CASSLGPARGEKLFF | TGCGCCAGCAGCTTGGGTCCGGCAAGAGGGGAAAAACTGTTTTTT | TRBV5-1 | - | TRBJ1-4 | -
CAVSGMNTEAFF | TGTGCCGTTTCAGGCATGAACACTGAAGCTTTCTTT | TRBV28 | - | TRBJ1-1 | -
CASSIPTVNTGELFF | TGTGCCAGTAGTATCCCGACAGTGAACACCGGGGAGCTGTTTTTT | TRBV19 | - | TRBJ2-2 | -
CSAMGLAGAAEQFF | TGCAGCGCCATGGGACTAGCGGGAGCAGCTGAGCAGTTCTTC | TRBV29-1 | - | TRBJ2-1 | TRBD2
CATSDSRGRQFEKLFF | TGTGCCACCAGTGATTCGAGAGGAAGACAGTTTGAAAAACTGTTTTTT | TRBV24-1 | - | TRBJ1-4 | -
CASSLEVGTGRTEAFF | TGCGCCAGCAGCTTGGAGGTCGGGACAGGAAGAACTGAAGCTTTCTTT | TRBV5-1 | - | TRBJ1-1 | TRBD1
CAWTTGGEDEKLFF | TGTGCCTGGACGACAGGGGGCGAGGATGAAAAACTGTTTTTT | TRBV30 | - | TRBJ1-4 | TRBD1
CASSHRLAGDNEQFF | TGTGCCAGCAGCCACCGACTAGCGGGGGACAATGAGCAGTTCTTC | TRBV14 | - | TRBJ2-1 | TRBD2
CASADRQYSNQPQHF | TGTGCCAGCGCCGATAGACAGTATAGCAATCAGCCCCAGCATTTT | TRBV28 | - | TRBJ1-5 | -
CASSPSVYRHQETQYF | TGTGCCAGCAGCCCGAGCGTGTACAGGCACCAAGAGACCCAGTACTTC | TRBV28 | once | TRBJ2-5 | -
CASRTTGGSYGYTF | TGTGCCAGCAGAACCACCGGCGGTTCCTATGGCTACACCTTC | TRBV6-6 | - | TRBJ1-2 | -
CASSLGGAETQYF | TGTGCCAGCAGCTTGGGCGGAGCTGAGACCCAGTACTTC | TRBV5-4 | - | TRBJ2-5 | -
CASSLLTGEGYTF | TGCGCCAGCAGCCTACTGACAGGGGAGGGCTACACCTTC | TRBV5-1 | - | TRBJ1-2 | TRBD1
CASRSATGTDYNEQFF | TGTGCCAGCAGATCCGCCACCGGGACAGACTACAATGAGCAGTTCTTC | TRBV28 | - | TRBJ2-1 | TRBD1
CASRNPGESTEAFF | TGTGCCAGTAGAAACCCAGGGGAAAGTACTGAAGCTTTCTTT | TRBV19 | - | TRBJ1-1 | -
CASSLYGYTF | TGTGCCAGCAGTCTCTATGGCTACACCTTC | TRBV6-5 | - | TRBJ1-2 | -
CASSIDHDRGTYNEQFF | TGTGCCAGTAGTATAGATCATGACAGGGGGACCTACAATGAGCAGTTCTTC | TRBV19 | - | TRBJ2-1 | TRBD1
CASSLSLGQGSYNEQFF | TGCGCCAGCAGCTTGAGTTTGGGGCAGGGGTCCTACAATGAGCAGTTCTTC | TRBV5-1 | once | TRBJ2-1 | -
CASSPLQIGEMNTEAFF | TGTGCCAGCTCACCACTTCAGATTGGAGAGATGAACACTGAAGCTTTCTTT | TRBV18 | - | TRBJ1-1 | -
CASSHDRSTEAFF | TGTGCCAGCAGCCATGACAGAAGTACTGAAGCTTTCTTT | TRBV11-3 | - | TRBJ1-1 | -
CASSLDLSSYNEQFF | TGCGCCAGCAGCTTAGACTTAAGCTCCTACAATGAGCAGTTCTTC | TRBV5-1 | - | TRBJ2-1 | -
CASSPPAEGYTF | TGTGCCAGCAGCCCCCCTGCGGAAGGCTACACCTTC | TRBV7-9 | - | TRBJ1-2 | -
CASSSGTGVQPQHF | TGTGCCAGCAGCTCCGGGACAGGGGTTCAGCCCCAGCATTTT | TRBV6-5 | - | TRBJ1-5 | TRBD1
CATSRDLSEFGYTF | TGTGCCACCAGCAGAGATCTATCGGAGTTCGGCTACACCTTC | TRBV15 | - | TRBJ1-2 | -
CSASGRDGGEQFF | TGCAGTGCTAGTGGGAGGGACGGGGGTGAGCAGTTCTTC | TRBV20-1 | - | TRBJ2-1 | TRBD2
CASSLTGAYEQYF | TGCGCCAGCAGCTTGACAGGAGCCTACGAGCAGTACTTC | TRBV5-1 | - | TRBJ2-7 | -
CASSGSSYEQYF | TGCGCCAGCAGCGGCAGCTCCTACGAGCAGTACTTC | TRBV5-1 | - | TRBJ2-7 | -
CSVESLASTDTQYF | TGCAGCGTTGAAAGTCTAGCGAGCACAGATACGCAGTATTTT | TRBV29-1 | - | TRBJ2-3 | -